This T cell receptor beta chain was profiled in a study of T cells after posttransplantation cyclophosphamide. The study's findings and limits: TRB clonality was highly associated with recipient CMV seropositivity and reactivation. Donor CD8+ memory clones often dominated recipient blood repertoires at later times. Blood and skin or GI T cell repertoires showed limited TRB overlap.

Looked up from germline, CDR1 is SNHLY and CDR2 is FYNNEI. This CDR3 spans 18 amino acids. V dropped 1 base and J dropped 0; count of bases not matched to a gene: 5. On the day of bone marrow donation, the related graft donor provided peripheral blood. Many counts were recorded for this clone. The antigen is unknown. Method: immunoSEQ multiplex PCR; TCRdb's copy keeps in-frame clones and lacks some. The sample contains tens of thousands of clones, none of them singletons. This receptor was identified in a middle-aged man in good health, CMV-negative, and a related stem cell transplant donor. The sample consisted of PBMCs. The rearrangement links TRBV2 to TRBJ2-3; TRBD2 matches 12 bases. DNA for the CDR3: TGTGCCAGCAGTGAAGACCGGACTAGCGGGACTAGCACAGATACGCAGTATTTT. Its translation: CASSEDRTSGTSTDTQYF.